Listed here are 3 T cell receptor beta chains from one sample, sequenced in a study of CD8 T cells in ankylosing spondylitis. MiXCR was run by TCRdb on the 5' RACE reads, yielding one entry per CDR3 protein. The data contain 230,000 or so distinct CDR3 sequences, about 24% of them singletons. What was sequenced was blood, either unsorted or a sorted T cell fraction (not recorded which). These receptors were taken from a male donor with ankylosing spondylitis or in good health (not recorded which).

This clonotype was picked up many times. J is TRBJ2-5 and V is TRBV20-1; D uncertain. V lost 1 base, J lost 1 base, and 13 bases lay in between. CDR3 size: 15 residues. Germline loops: CDR1 DFQATT, CDR2 SNEGSKA (reference sequence). The CDR3 region is CSARGISLGQETQYF. CDR3 bases: TGCAGTGCTAGAGGGATTAGCTTGGGCCAAGAGACCCAGTACTTC.

This clonotype has more than one count but fewer than ten. The chain recombines TRBV11-2 with TRBJ2-5; D gene uncertain. The CDR3 is 12 amino acids. Germline assignment: CDR1 SGHAT and CDR2 FQNNGV. Trimming left V 0 bases short and J 6 bases short, with 5 bases between. This CDR3 is CASSLDEKTQYF. The CDR3 nucleotides read TGTGCCAGCAGCTTAGATGAGAAGACCCAGTACTTC.

Ten or more counts support this clonotype. This chain uses TRBV7-3 with TRBJ1-5; D call uncertain. Germline CDR1 SGHTA, CDR2 FQGTGA. This CDR3 is 15 amino acids long. Trimming pared 3 bases from V and 4 bases from J, leaving 13 bases between. In nucleotides, the CDR3 is TGTGCCAGCAGCTTGGGCGAGCACCAAAATCAGCCCCAGCATTTT. This gives the protein CASSLGEHQNQPQHF.